Below are 27 T cell receptor beta chains sequenced from a single sample in a study of CD8 T cells in Susac syndrome. Random hexamers primed reverse transcription of about 0.45 to 1 ug RNA. TCRdb reprocessed the immunoSEQ multiplex PCR reads with MiXCR, giving one entry per CDR3 protein. The data hold tens of thousands of distinct CDR3 sequences, with roughly 91% observed a single time. Material: CD8+ T cells from PBMCs. These receptors came from a human donor with multiple sclerosis.

The rearrangement joins TRBV14 to TRBJ2-7, with TRBD1 matching over 7 bases. Trimming cost V 6 bases and J 5 bases; bases outside gene matches: 7. Germline V lookup: CDR1 SGHDN, CDR2 FVKESK. The CDR3 has 13 amino acids. The CDR3 protein is CASRRTGPDEQYF. CDR3 bases: TGTGCCAGCAGGAGGACAGGTCCAGACGAGCAGTACTTC.

This chain joins TRBV2 and TRBJ2-3; 10 nucleotides match TRBD2. Per the germline V gene, CDR1 is SNHLY and CDR2 is FYNNEI. The V segment lost 3 bases and the J segment 5 bases; nucleotides outside the gene matches: 8. CDR3 length: 16 residues. DNA of the CDR3: TGTGCCAGCAGTGAGTCTAGCGGGAGAGGTGGAGATACGCAGTATTTT. Amino acid sequence: CASSESSGRGGDTQYF.

This clonotype was observed a single time. The genes are TRBV27 and TRBJ1-4; maybe TRBD1 (6 bases). V lost 6 bases to trimming and J lost 10 bases, with 24 bases between them. Per the germline V gene, CDR1 is MNHEY and CDR2 is SMNVEV (reference sequence). The CDR3 extends over 16 amino acids. CDR3 residues: CASSTQGRPLVGKLFF. In nucleotides, the CDR3 is TGTGCCAGCAGCACACAGGGCCGGCCCCTGGTCGGAAAACTGTTTTTT.

V is TRBV12-3 or TRBV12-4 and J is TRBJ2-3, with TRBD2 matching 7 bases. The CDR3 has 16 residues. The V segment lost 6 bases and the J segment 2 bases; nucleotides outside the gene matches: 11. CDR3 DNA: TGTGCCAGCAGCCAATGGGGGACTACAACCACAGATACGCAGTATTTT. Encoded protein: CASSQWGTTTTDTQYF.

This chain links TRBV4-1 with TRBJ1-5, with D uncertain. CDR1 is MGHRA, CDR2 YSYEKL, per germline. There are 15 residues in the CDR3. Deletions cut 2 bases from V and 5 bases from J, with 13 bases between. CDR3 coding DNA: TGCGCCAGCAGCCAATTCGGGATATCGGATCAGCCCCAGCATTTT. Its protein product is CASSQFGISDQPQHF.

This clonotype showed up just a few times. The J gene is TRBJ1-1, the V gene TRBV28; D is unresolved. The CDR3 consists of 12 residues. Germline loops: CDR1 MDHEN, CDR2 SYDVKM. Trimming pared 3 bases from V and 4 bases from J, leaving 6 bases between. The CDR3, as DNA: TGTGCCAGCAGTTTGTTGGGCACTGAAGCTTTCTTT. It specifies CASSLLGTEAFF.

The chain recombines TRBV27 with TRBJ2-7, with TRBD2 matching 8 bases. CDR3 length: 14 amino acids. Germline V gene data show CDR1 as MNHEY and CDR2 as SMNVEV (reference sequence). With V trimmed by 4 bases and J by 5 bases, 7 bases remained unmatched. CDR3 amino acids: CASSWRGASHEQYF. DNA of the CDR3: TGTGCCAGCAGTTGGCGGGGGGCGTCGCACGAGCAGTACTTC.

The gene calls are TRBV28 and TRBJ1-1; D is unclear. The germline gives CDR1 MDHEN, CDR2 SYDVKM. This CDR3 contains 13 residues. With 3 bases removed from V and 3 bases from J, the gap between germline ends came to 8 bases. The CDR3 nucleotides are TGTGCCAGCAGTTTTGGTCGGTACACTGAAGCTTTCTTT. Translation: CASSFGRYTEAFF.

The J gene is TRBJ1-6, the V gene TRBV6-6, with D uncertain. The CDR3 length is 15 residues. Trimming stripped 4 bases from V and 8 bases from J, with 15 bases between. Germline values: CDR1 MNHNY, CDR2 SVGAGI (reference sequence). The CDR3 sequence is CASSSVVSGYSPLHF. The CDR3 coding sequence is TGTGCCAGCAGTTCCGTGGTTTCGGGCTATTCACCCCTCCACTTT.

The rearrangement joins TRBV27 to TRBJ2-7, with TRBD1 matching 7 bases. CDR3 length equals 15 residues. The germline V gene encodes CDR1 MNHEY and CDR2 SMNVEV (reference sequence). V trimming: 3 bases; J trimming: 7 bases; junction bases outside the gene matches: 12. CDR3 DNA sequence: TGTGCCAGCAGTTTTGGGGCGGGCGCCAGGGGGGAGCAGTACTTC. The encoded protein is CASSFGAGARGEQYF.

This clonotype was picked up one time. The chain uses TRBV7-2 and TRBJ2-7; D is undetermined. The germline gives CDR1 SGHTA, CDR2 FQGNSA. V dropped 1 base and J dropped 0 bases, with 4 bases sitting between them. The CDR3 extends over 13 amino acids. Here the CDR3 reads CASSLENSYEQYF. Written as DNA, the CDR3 is TGTGCCAGCAGCTTAGAGAACTCCTACGAGCAGTACTTC. Drawing the rest from reference TRBV7-2 and TRBJ2-7, the complete variable domain is GAGVSQSPSNKVTEKGKDVELRCDPISGHTALYWYRQSLGQGLEFLIYFQGNSAPDKSGLPSDRFSAERTGGSVSTLTIQRTQQEDSAVYLCASSLENSYEQYFGPGTRLTVT.

The chain links TRBV6-5 to TRBJ1-1, with D possibly being TRBD1 (5 bases). Germline CDR1 and CDR2: MNHEY and SVGAGI. V gave up 6 bases and J gave up 1 base, with 9 bases separating them. CDR3 length: 13 amino acids. This chain's CDR3 is CASRSTGNTEAFF. As DNA, the CDR3 is TGTGCCAGCAGAAGTACAGGGAACACTGAAGCTTTCTTT.

The chain combines TRBV6-5 with TRBJ1-2; possible D gene TRBD1, 6 bases. V lost 0 bases, J lost 10 bases, and 15 bases lay in between. The CDR3 totals 14 residues. Germline V gene data show CDR1 as MNHEY and CDR2 as SVGAGI. CDR3: CASSYSSTGGPYTF. In DNA, the CDR3 is TGTGCCAGCAGTTACTCTAGCACCGGGGGGCCCTACACCTTC.

The chain recombines TRBV4-3 with TRBJ1-4; D gene uncertain. The CDR3 spans 16 residues. With 0 bases removed from V and 0 bases from J, the gap between germline ends came to 8 bases. CDR1 LGHNA and CDR2 YSLEER come from the germline V gene. This CDR3 reads CASSQDLGATNEKLFF. The DNA for the CDR3 is TGCGCCAGCAGCCAAGATTTGGGTGCAACTAATGAAAAACTGTTTTTT.

The gene calls are TRBV29-1 and TRBJ2-7, with D perhaps TRBD2 (5 bases). The CDR3 consists of 12 residues. Trimming removed 7 bases from V and 2 bases from J, with 12 bases in between. Germline values: CDR1 SQVTM, CDR2 ANQGSEA. CDR3 sequence (DNA): TGCAGCGCGGCGGAGGTTCCCTACGAGCAGTACTTC. Translating it yields CSAAEVPYEQYF.

CDR3 region: CASTGGNYGYTF. The CDR3 DNA reads TGTGCCAGCACCGGGGGGAACTATGGCTACACCTTC. The V gene is TRBV6-5, the J gene TRBJ1-2; TRBD1 might be the D (5 bases). The germline gives CDR1 MNHEY, CDR2 SVGAGI. The CDR3 has 12 residues. Deletions cut 7 bases from V and 2 bases from J, with 8 bases between.

The rearrangement links TRBV9 to TRBJ1-4; D gene unclear. The CDR3 is 15 residues long. Germline loops: CDR1 SGDLS, CDR2 YYNGEE. V lost 0 bases and J lost 0, with 6 bases in between. CDR3 sequence (DNA): TGTGCCAGCAGCGTAGGAGGTGCAACTAATGAAAAACTGTTTTTT. Protein sequence: CASSVGGATNEKLFF.

The V call is TRBV20-1, the J call TRBJ2-5; 8 bases map to TRBD2. The CDR3 length is 15 residues. Trimming cost V 1 base and J 3 bases; bases outside gene matches: 7. Germline-derived CDR1 and CDR2 are DFQATT and SNEGSKA (reference sequence). Written as DNA, the CDR3 is TGCAGTGCTAGAGTTAGTGGTAGCGGGAAAGAGACCCAGTACTTC. Its protein product is CSARVSGSGKETQYF.

The chain combines TRBV4-1 with TRBJ2-1; D is uncertain. The germline V and J ends were trimmed by 3 bases and 7 bases, with 7 bases remaining between them. There are 12 residues in the CDR3. Germline loops: CDR1 MGHRA, CDR2 YSYEKL. CDR3 DNA: TGCGCCAGCAGCCAGGGGTGGAATGAGCAGTTCTTC. This encodes CASSQGWNEQFF.

J is TRBJ2-2 and V is TRBV6-5; 8 positions agree with TRBD1. Germline V gene lookup returns CDR1 MNHEY and CDR2 SVGAGI. This CDR3 has 15 residues. The V and J ends lost 6 bases and 6 bases, in that order; junction bases with no gene match: 9. The CDR3 DNA sequence: TGTGCCAGCAGGGACAGGGTAGGAATGTCCGGGGAGCTGTTTTTT. Translation gives CASRDRVGMSGELFF.

CDR3 loop: CASSFRVPGELFF. CDR3 sequence (DNA): TGCGCCAGCAGCTTCAGGGTTCCCGGGGAGCTGTTTTTT. The chain couples TRBV5-1 to TRBJ2-2; D may be TRBD1 (5 bases). Germline V gene lookup returns CDR1 SGHRS and CDR2 YFSETQ. The germline V and J ends were trimmed by 2 bases and 6 bases, with 8 bases remaining between them. This CDR3 spans 13 amino acids.

The chain couples TRBV28 to TRBJ2-5; D is undetermined. This CDR3 has 13 amino acids. V gave up 2 bases and J gave up 3 bases, with 7 bases separating them. The germline CDR1 and CDR2 sequences are MDHEN and SYDVKM. The CDR3 sequence is CASSLGGEETQYF. The CDR3 DNA sequence: TGTGCCAGCAGTTTAGGCGGAGAAGAGACCCAGTACTTC. The whole variable domain, filled in from reference TRBV28 and TRBJ2-5, reads DVKVTQSSRYLVKRTGEKVFLECVQDMDHENMFWYRQDPGLGLRLIYFSYDVKMKEKGDIPEGYSVSREKKERFSLILESASTNQTSMYLCASSLGGEETQYFGPGTRLLVL.

This chain uses TRBV11-2 with TRBJ2-1; D unclear. Trimming took off 1 base at V and 12 bases at J, with 7 bases between the two ends. The length of the CDR3 is 11 residues. Germline assignment: CDR1 SGHAT and CDR2 FQNNGV. The CDR3 is CASSLVLGQFF. CDR3 sequence (DNA): TGTGCCAGCAGCTTAGTTTTAGGGCAGTTCTTC.

The V gene is TRBV6-5, the J gene TRBJ2-1, with D uncertain. Germline CDR1 MNHEY, CDR2 SVGAGI. The ends were cut back, 0 bases at V and 6 bases at J, with 9 bases in the middle. There are 14 residues in the CDR3. The CDR3: CASSYSIKFNEQFF. The CDR3 DNA is TGTGCCAGCAGTTACTCGATCAAGTTCAATGAGCAGTTCTTC.

CDR3 protein: CASSVNGQPNTEAFF. CDR3 in DNA: TGTGCCAGCAGCGTCAATGGACAACCGAACACTGAAGCTTTCTTT. The gene calls are TRBV9 and TRBJ1-1, with D possibly matching TRBD1 (5 bases). Germline V lookup: CDR1 SGDLS, CDR2 YYNGEE. The CDR3 extends over 15 amino acids. Trimming removed 2 bases at V and 1 base at J, with 12 bases between.

The chain combines TRBV27 with TRBJ1-5, with a possible D match to TRBD1 (5 bases). Germline values: CDR1 MNHEY, CDR2 SMNVEV (reference sequence). V was clipped by 5 bases and J by 6 bases, with 17 bases between them. This CDR3 has 15 amino acids. The CDR3 DNA follows: TGTGCCAGCAGTCCAGGGCCCGCCAGCGGTCAGCCCCAGCATTTT. Its protein product is CASSPGPASGQPQHF.

The chain is built from TRBV30 and TRBJ2-7, with D possibly being TRBD2 (6 bases). Germline V gives CDR1 GTSNPN, CDR2 SVGIG (reference sequence). Trimming took off 3 bases at V and 6 bases at J, with 9 bases between the two ends. The CDR3 runs 11 residues. CDR3 residues: CAWSGSSEQYF. The DNA of the CDR3 is TGTGCCTGGAGCGGGAGTTCCGAGCAGTACTTC.